The source of this T cell receptor beta chain is a study of T cells after yellow fever vaccination. Background on the study: Preparation of fractions with low cell numbers was performed using SMART-Seq v4 Ultra Low Input. Points from the study as a whole: Though it reached lower strength, the secondary response hit its peak faster, day 5 versus 15.

As to this clonotype: The antigen remains undetermined.

The CDR3 length is 17 residues. The V gene's germline CDR1 is SGHAT and CDR2 FQNNGV. Trimming removed 5 bases from V and 3 bases from J, with 23 bases in between. TCRdb used MiXCR to reprocess the 5' RACE reads, holding one entry per CDR3 protein. The table shows 250,000 or so distinct CDR3 sequences, with about 7% occurring only once. The input for sequencing was CD4+ T cells sorted from PBMCs, taken on the day of the yellow fever booster vaccination. The TCR sequence derives from a man aged 30-40 years who received the YFV17D yellow fever vaccine. The chain couples TRBV11-2 to TRBJ2-7, with D perhaps given as TRBD1 or TRBD2 (5 bases each). DNA for the CDR3: TGTGCCAGCAGCCCGGTAAGGGGTAGCGAGCCTTACTACGAGCAGTACTTC. Translating it yields CASSPVRGSEPYYEQYF.